These 10 T cell receptor beta chains share one sample of origin, sequenced in a study. The sorted Tregs were CD4+CD25+CD127-/low cells. Each CDR3 protein is one row after TCRdb ran MiXCR on the 5' RACE reads. Counted here are about 10,000 distinct CDR3 sequences, less than 15% occurring once; the ten biggest clones make up more than 2.5%. Input material: Tregs sorted from blood. Every receptor here comes from a female donor with breast cancer.

A remark on this clonotype: This may be a read error: a much more frequent sequence differs by one nucleotide. This chain joins TRBV27 and TRBJ1-4; no reliable D call. This CDR3 spans 15 amino acids. The V end lost 4 bases, the J end lost 7 bases, and 16 bases lay between the germline ends. Germline V gene sequence: CDR1 MNHEY, CDR2 SMNVEV (reference sequence). The CDR3 DNA reads as TGTGCCAGCAGTTCCAACACAGTGGAGGGTGAAAAACTGTTTTTT. As protein: CASSSNTVEGEKLFF.

Regarding this clonotype: With a much larger clone just one base away, this may be a read error. The chain couples TRBV28 to TRBJ2-1; 8 nucleotides line up with TRBD1. The CDR3 contains 14 residues. The germline gives CDR1 MDHEN, CDR2 SYDVKM. Unmatched junction bases numbered 8, after V lost 6 bases and J lost 7 bases. The CDR3 here is CASSGRTGRNEQFF. CDR3 sequence (DNA): TGTGCCAGCAGCGGTAGGACAGGGAGGAATGAGCAGTTCTTC. Combining the CDR3 with reference TRBV28 and TRBJ2-1 gives the whole variable domain DVKVTQSSRYLVKRTGEKVFLECVQDMDHENMFWYRQDPGLGLRLIYFSYDVKMKEKGDIPEGYSVSREKKERFSLILESASTNQTSMYLCASSGRTGRNEQFFGPGTRLTVL.

By share, this clonotype ranks as medium-sized. This chain links TRBV4-3 with TRBJ2-5, with 7 positions matching TRBD1. This CDR3 comprises 15 residues. Germline lookup yields CDR1 LGHNA and CDR2 YSLEER. Trimming at V came to 0 bases and at J to 5 bases, leaving 6 bases not matched to a gene. The CDR3 loop reads CASSQDTEGAETQYF. The DNA of the CDR3 is TGCGCCAGCAGCCAAGACACCGAGGGGGCTGAGACCCAGTACTTC.

This clonotype was picked up many times. This CDR3 reads CASSQEGGTGELFF. The CDR3 bases are TGTGCCAGCAGCCAAGAAGGGGGCACCGGGGAGCTGTTTTTT. This chain connects TRBV4-2 to TRBJ2-2, with a possible D match to TRBD1 (6 bases). Trimming took 0 bases from V and 4 from J, leaving 6 bases between them. Per the germline V gene, CDR1 is LGHNA and CDR2 is YNFKEQ. This CDR3 is built from 14 residues.

This clonotype counts as large. The chain uses TRBV20-1 and TRBJ1-1; D not certain. The CDR3 totals 12 residues. V was pared by 0 bases and J by 8 bases, with 10 bases between. CDR1 and CDR2 from the germline V gene are DFQATT and SNEGSKA (reference sequence). CDR3 bases: TGCAGTGCTAGAGACTTGTTTTCGGAAGCTTTCTTT. Protein sequence: CSARDLFSEAFF.

This clonotype was seen many times. The J gene is TRBJ2-3, the V gene TRBV29-1, with D possibly called TRBD1 or TRBD2 (7 bases each). Trimming removed 6 bases from V and 0 bases from J, with 10 bases in between. The CDR3 contains 13 residues. Looked up from germline, CDR1 is SQVTM and CDR2 is ANQGSEA. CDR3 in DNA: TGCAGCGTCAGGGGGGGTAGCACAGATACGCAGTATTTT. As protein: CSVRGGSTDTQYF.

Concerning this clonotype itself: A read error may account for a junction end that differs from germline. The J gene is TRBJ2-1, the V gene TRBV7-3; D is possibly TRBD2 (6 bases). CDR1 is SGHTA and CDR2 is FQGTGA in the germline V gene. This CDR3 is 12 amino acids long. The CDR3 reads CASSPTWRERFF. CDR3 bases: TGTGCCAGCAGCCCTACGTGGAGGGAGCGGTTCTTC.

This clonotype is judged medium-sized. The chain links TRBV28 to TRBJ2-1; no firm D call. With 3 bases removed from V and 6 bases from J, the gap between germline ends came to 9 bases. The germline CDR1 and CDR2 sequences are MDHEN and SYDVKM. The CDR3 length is 13 residues. CDR3 protein: CASSFEWPNEQFF. The CDR3, as DNA: TGTGCCAGCAGTTTCGAATGGCCCAATGAGCAGTTCTTC. The entire variable domain, with the rest obtained from reference TRBV28 and TRBJ2-1, is as follows: DVKVTQSSRYLVKRTGEKVFLECVQDMDHENMFWYRQDPGLGLRLIYFSYDVKMKEKGDIPEGYSVSREKKERFSLILESASTNQTSMYLCASSFEWPNEQFFGPGTRLTVL.

This clonotype appeared many times. CDR3 DNA: TGTGCCAGCAGCTTAAGCCAGGGGTCCTACAATGAGCAGTTCTTC. Translation: CASSLSQGSYNEQFF. J is TRBJ2-1 and V is TRBV7-2, with TRBD1 as a possible D gene (6 bases). Trimming took 2 bases from V and 1 from J, leaving 9 bases between them. From germline, CDR1 is SGHTA and CDR2 FQGNSA. The CDR3 is 15 residues long.

A note on this clonotype: A much larger clone is a single base away; this may be a read error. The V call is TRBV15, the J call TRBJ2-3, with D tentatively TRBD1 or TRBD2 (5 bases each). The CDR3 loop spans 14 amino acids. Germline CDR1 reads LNHNV; CDR2 reads YYDKDF (reference sequence). The CDR3 DNA sequence: TGTGCCACCAGCCAGGGTTCTAGCACAGATAAGCAGTATTTT. It encodes CATSQGSSTDKQYF.